The 13 T cell receptor beta chains below were found in one sample sequenced in a study of blood T cell repertoires in COVID-19. Profiled with immunoSEQ multiplex PCR; TCRdb holds only in-frame clones, not every one. The sample includes approximately 150,000 clones, around 80% of them seen just once. The sequenced material came from PBMCs or T cells enriched from blood (not recorded which). The source is a woman in her 70s in a cohort exposed to, infected with or recovered from COVID-19 (not recorded which).

This chain links TRBV11-1 with TRBJ2-1, with D perhaps matching TRBD1 (5 bases). The CDR3 spans 13 residues. V was trimmed by 5 bases and J by 7 bases, leaving 12 bases between them. The germline V gene has CDR1 SGHAT and CDR2 FQDESV (reference sequence). The CDR3 loop reads CASSLWGLNEQFF. The CDR3 coding sequence is TGTGCCAGCAGCCTATGGGGCTTAAATGAGCAGTTCTTC. Together with reference TRBV11-1 and TRBJ2-1, the CDR3 gives the full variable domain: EAEVAQSPRYKITEKSQAVAFWCDPISGHATLYWYRQILGQGPELLVQFQDESVVDDSQLPKDRFSAERLKGVDSTLKIQPAELGDSAMYLCASSLWGLNEQFFGPGTRLTVL.

This clone was counted a few times. This chain connects TRBV28 to TRBJ1-5, with TRBD1 matching 7 bases. V lost 4 bases, J lost 4 bases, and 7 bases stayed unmatched. The length of the CDR3 is 15 residues. Germline CDR1 MDHEN, CDR2 SYDVKM. The CDR3 here is CASSSPRQGNQPQHF. The CDR3 region has the DNA TGTGCCAGCAGTTCCCCGAGACAGGGAAATCAGCCCCAGCATTTT.

The rearrangement joins TRBV11-3 to TRBJ2-5; 7 bases agree with TRBD1. V trimming: 0 bases; J trimming: 4 bases; junction bases outside the gene matches: 11. The CDR3 extends over 17 amino acids. Germline CDR1 reads SGHNT; CDR2 reads YENEEA. This CDR3 reads CASSLDGVNTGAETQYF. As DNA, the CDR3 is TGTGCCAGCAGCTTAGATGGGGTTAACACAGGGGCAGAGACCCAGTACTTC.

This chain uses TRBV3-1 (or the pseudogene TRBV3-2) with TRBJ1-2; TRBD1 is a possible D gene (5 bases). The germline V gene has CDR1 LGHDT and CDR2 YNNKEL (reference sequence). Deletions cut 4 bases from V and 0 bases from J, with 12 bases between. The CDR3 extends over 15 amino acids. The CDR3 sequence is CASSLQGGSNYGYTF. The DNA of the CDR3 is TGTGCCAGCAGCCTGCAGGGCGGTTCTAACTATGGCTACACCTTC.

V and J are TRBV9 and TRBJ2-7; D might be TRBD1 (6 bases). Germline CDR1 reads SGDLS; CDR2 reads YYNGEE. The CDR3 sequence is 14 residues long. Trimming left V 2 bases short and J 2 bases short, with 11 bases between. The CDR3 loop reads CASSVTGIAYEQYF. CDR3 DNA: TGTGCCAGCAGCGTTACAGGGATAGCCTACGAGCAGTACTTC.

In its sample, this clone was seen a few times. This chain links TRBV7-9 with TRBJ2-7, with D perhaps TRBD2 (5 bases). Trimming shortened V by 2 bases and J by 3 bases, and 11 bases separated the two germline ends. This CDR3 region has 14 residues. CDR1 SEHNR and CDR2 FQNEAQ come from the germline V gene (reference sequence). CDR3 DNA: TGTGCCAGCAGCTTATCGGGATCCGGCTACGAGCAGTACTTC. It is translated as CASSLSGSGYEQYF.

The chain employs TRBV7-8 and TRBJ1-6, with TRBD1 matching over 9 bases. J was trimmed by 7 bases and V by 5 bases; bases with no gene match: 6. Germline assignment: CDR1 SGHVS and CDR2 FQNEAQ. CDR3 length: 15 amino acids. CDR3 residues: CASSTGQGYNSPLHF. For the CDR3, the DNA is TGTGCCAGCAGCACGGGACAGGGATACAATTCACCCCTCCACTTT.

The chain employs TRBV19 and TRBJ1-2; D may be TRBD1 (5 bases). CDR3 length: 13 amino acids. Trimming took off 3 bases at V and 2 bases at J, with 7 bases between the two ends. In germline, CDR1 is LNHDA, CDR2 SQIVND (reference sequence). The chain's CDR3 is CASSIPGNYGYTF. CDR3 in DNA: TGTGCCAGTAGTATCCCAGGGAACTATGGCTACACCTTC.

The chain joins TRBV23-1 to TRBJ1-2, with D tentatively TRBD1 (6 bases). TRBV23-1 is treated as an ORF (open reading frame) with a function not yet certain. The CDR3 has 15 amino acids. V dropped 0 bases and J dropped 3 bases, with 11 bases sitting between them. CDR3: CASSQSSGVHYGYTF. In nucleotides, the CDR3 is TGCGCCAGCAGTCAATCATCAGGGGTACACTATGGCTACACCTTC.

In its sample, this clone was seen many times. The chain is built from TRBV27 and TRBJ1-5; the D gene is possibly TRBD1 (6 bases). The CDR3 covers 15 residues. CDR1 is MNHEY and CDR2 is SMNVEV in the germline V gene (reference sequence). The V and J ends lost 6 bases and 4 bases respectively, with 16 bases between them. In DNA, the CDR3 is TGTGCCAGCAGCCCCCGGGGGGGCATTAATCAGCCCCAGCATTTT. Translated: CASSPRGGINQPQHF.

J is TRBJ2-1 and V is TRBV3-1 (or the pseudogene TRBV3-2); 12 nucleotides match TRBD2. Germline values: CDR1 LGHDT, CDR2 YNNKEL (reference sequence). The ends lost 9 bases at V and 7 bases at J; junction bases unmatched: 7. The CDR3 length is 14 residues. The CDR3 DNA sequence: TGTGCCAGTGGAACTAGCGGGAGGAGGAATGAGCAGTTCTTC. The encoded protein is CASGTSGRRNEQFF.

The chain uses TRBV4-3 and TRBJ2-1; D possibly corresponds to TRBD2 (5 bases). CDR1 is LGHNA, CDR2 YSLEER, per germline. The CDR3 totals 17 residues. V was clipped by 0 bases and J by 4 bases, with 16 bases between them. CDR3 sequence: CASSQDTAGVIYNEQFF. The CDR3 DNA reads TGCGCCAGCAGCCAAGATACGGCGGGCGTAATATACAATGAGCAGTTCTTC.

This clone has just a few counts. The genes are TRBV2 and TRBJ2-3; 7 bases fit TRBD1. Germline CDR1 and CDR2: SNHLY and FYNNEI. The trim removed 7 bases at V and 0 bases at J, leaving 7 bases unmatched. There are 15 residues in the CDR3. CDR3 amino acids: CASKPGQSSTDTQYF. The CDR3 bases are TGTGCCAGCAAACCGGGACAGAGCAGCACAGATACGCAGTATTTT.